The clone carrying this TCR beta chain was picked up a small number of times. Every diagnosis used clinical symptoms, serum thyroxine and TRAb, thyroid ultrasound and orbital computed tomography. The PBMCs had their origin in approximately 10 ml of fresh peripheral blood. The source of the sample is a study of T cells in Graves' hyperthyroidism and ophthalmopathy. This CDR3 has 14 amino acids. Germline V CDR1 and CDR2: SGHRS, YFSETQ. Trimming took 5 bases from V and 7 from J; bases not matched to a gene: 9. TCR beta CDR3 region amplification was performed from RNA transcripts. HTBI primers were employed in a first-round RT-PCR of the TCR CDR3. Via MiXCR, TCRdb re-called the multiplex PCR reads, giving one row per CDR3 protein. The sample yields 400,000 to 500,000 distinct CDR3 sequences, roughly 14% seen once.

The clonotype originates from a man younger than 35 with Graves' ophthalmopathy. Sequencing was carried out using blood. The V call is TRBV5-1, the J call TRBJ2-1; 7 bases agree with TRBD1. The CDR3 here is CASRSPGQQNEQFF. The CDR3 DNA sequence: TGCGCCAGCAGATCCCCGGGACAGCAGAATGAGCAGTTCTTC.